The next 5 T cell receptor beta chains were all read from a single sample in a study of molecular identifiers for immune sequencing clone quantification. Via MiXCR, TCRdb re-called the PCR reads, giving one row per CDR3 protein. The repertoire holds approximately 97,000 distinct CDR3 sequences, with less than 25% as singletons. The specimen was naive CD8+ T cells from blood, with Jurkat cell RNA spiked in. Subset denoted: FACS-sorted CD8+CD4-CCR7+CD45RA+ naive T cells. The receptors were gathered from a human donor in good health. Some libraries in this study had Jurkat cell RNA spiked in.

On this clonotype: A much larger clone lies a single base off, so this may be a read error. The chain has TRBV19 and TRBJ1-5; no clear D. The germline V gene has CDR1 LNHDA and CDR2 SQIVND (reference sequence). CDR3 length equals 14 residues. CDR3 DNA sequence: TGTGCCAGTAGTCCCGGACGGTACAATCAGCCCCAGAATTTT. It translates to CASSPGRYNQPQNF.

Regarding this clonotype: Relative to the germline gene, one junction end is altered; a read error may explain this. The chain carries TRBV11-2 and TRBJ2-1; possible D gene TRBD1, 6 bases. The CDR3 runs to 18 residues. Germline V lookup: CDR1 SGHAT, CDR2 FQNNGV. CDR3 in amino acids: CASSLVYGTHEKYNEQLF. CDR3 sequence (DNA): TGTGCCAGCAGCTTAGTATATGGGACACACGAAAAGTACAATGAGCAGCTCTTC.

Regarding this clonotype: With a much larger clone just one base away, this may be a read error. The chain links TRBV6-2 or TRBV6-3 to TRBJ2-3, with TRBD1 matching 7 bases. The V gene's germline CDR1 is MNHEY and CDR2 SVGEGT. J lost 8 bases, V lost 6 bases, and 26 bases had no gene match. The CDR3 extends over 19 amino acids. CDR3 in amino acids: CASRPYDKAGTGEAVTQYF. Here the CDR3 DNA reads TGTGCCAGCAGACCCTACGACAAAGCCGGTACAGGGGAAGCAGTTACGCAGTATTTT.

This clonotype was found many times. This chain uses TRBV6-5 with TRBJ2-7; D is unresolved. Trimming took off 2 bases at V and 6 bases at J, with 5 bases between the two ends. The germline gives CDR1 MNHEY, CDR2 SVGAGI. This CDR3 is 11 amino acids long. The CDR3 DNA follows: TGTGCCAGCAGTTACGGGGTCGAGCAGTACTTC. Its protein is CASSYGVEQYF.

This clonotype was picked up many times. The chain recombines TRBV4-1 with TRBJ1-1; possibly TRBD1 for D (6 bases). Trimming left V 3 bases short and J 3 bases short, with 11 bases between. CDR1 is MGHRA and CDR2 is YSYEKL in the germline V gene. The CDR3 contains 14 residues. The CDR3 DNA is TGCGCCAGCAGCCAGGGGGGCAGGGACACTGAAGCTTTCTTT. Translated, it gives CASSQGGRDTEAFF.